This paragraph covers one T cell receptor (beta chain) sequence. This sample is part of a study of blood T cell repertoires in COVID-19. On the study more broadly: Collection of acute and convalescent COVID-19 samples took place in the United States, Italy and Spain. In each case, the material was cDNA or gDNA derived from T cells, B-cell-depleted T cells, or PBMCs.

Seattle-derived patients entered the study during active infection and were followed longitudinally. Original handling: Quantification of nucleated cells was approximated via reference gene primer amplification. Assay: immunoSEQ multiplex PCR; the TCRdb copy retains only in-frame clones and omits some. That table is the source of V, J and clone size, and D and trimming were worked out from the DNA. The sample comprises a few hundred thousand clones, nearly 90% of which are singletons, and 0.95% to 1.3% rests with the top ten. CDR1 is SGHRS and CDR2 is YFSETQ in the germline V gene. J was trimmed by 5 bases and V by 3 bases; bases with no gene match: 23. CDR3 length: 19 amino acids.

The specimen sequenced was peripheral blood. The TCR comes from a middle-aged woman with COVID-19, enrolled during active disease. V usage is TRBV5-1 and J usage is TRBJ2-7, with TRBD2 matching over 7 bases. In DNA form, the CDR3 reads TGCGCCAGCAGCTCCAGACGATGGACGGCGGGAGAGGAGTTTGACGAGCAGTACTTC. The encoded protein is CASSSRRWTAGEEFDEQYF.